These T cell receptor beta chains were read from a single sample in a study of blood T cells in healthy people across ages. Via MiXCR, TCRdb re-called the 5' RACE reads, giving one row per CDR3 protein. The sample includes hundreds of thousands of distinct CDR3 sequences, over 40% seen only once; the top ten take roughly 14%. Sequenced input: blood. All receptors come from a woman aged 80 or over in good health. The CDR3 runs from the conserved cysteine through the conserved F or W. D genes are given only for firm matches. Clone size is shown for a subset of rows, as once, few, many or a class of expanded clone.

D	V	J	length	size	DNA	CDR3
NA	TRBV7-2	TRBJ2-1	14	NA	TGTGCCAGCAGCTCCTCTTATAGCGGCAATGAGCAGTTCTTC	CASSSSYSGNEQFF
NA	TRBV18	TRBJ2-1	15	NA	TGTGCCAGCTCTCTTGTAGCCAGCGAGTTTTCCGAGCAGTTCTTC	CASSLVASEFSEQFF
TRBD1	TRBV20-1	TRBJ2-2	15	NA	TGCAGTGCTCGACCGGGACAGGGGGGAACCGGGGAGCTGTTTTTT	CSARPGQGGTGELFF
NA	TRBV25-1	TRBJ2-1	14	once	TGTGCCTGCGCGGGTACTACCCATTGGAATGAGCAGTTCTTC	CACAGTTHWNEQFF
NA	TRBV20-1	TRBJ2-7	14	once	TGCAGTGCTGCCCCATGGGCAGAGAGCTACGAGCAGTACTTC	CSAAPWAESYEQYF
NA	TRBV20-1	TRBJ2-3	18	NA	TGCAGTGCTAGAGATTTATGGGCGCTTCAGGGGAGCACAGATACGCAGTATTTT	CSARDLWALQGSTDTQYF
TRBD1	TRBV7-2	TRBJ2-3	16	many	TGTGCCAGCAGTATTGCGGGGACAGGGGGTTCAGATACGCAGTATTTT	CASSIAGTGGSDTQYF
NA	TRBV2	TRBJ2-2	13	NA	TGTGCCACCAAGACGGACCTTGCCGGGGAGCTGTTTTTT	CATKTDLAGELFF
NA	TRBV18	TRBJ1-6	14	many	TGTGCCAGCTCACCTGCCCAGACTATTTCACCCCTCCACTTT	CASSPAQTISPLHF
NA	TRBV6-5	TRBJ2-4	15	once	TGTGCCAGCAGTCAGACAGTCTTAGCCAAAAACATTCAGTACTTC	CASSQTVLAKNIQYF
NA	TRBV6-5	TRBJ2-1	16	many	TGTGCCAGCAGTTACTCGACCGGGACGGCTAACAATGAGCAGTTCTTC	CASSYSTGTANNEQFF
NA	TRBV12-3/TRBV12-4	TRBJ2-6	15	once	TGTGCCAGCAGCCCTCAGAGCTCTGGGGCCAACGTCCTGACTTTC	CASSPQSSGANVLTF
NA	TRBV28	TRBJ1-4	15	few	TGTGCCAGCAGTTTAGAGGCCAGCCTATATGAAAAACTGTTTTTT	CASSLEASLYEKLFF
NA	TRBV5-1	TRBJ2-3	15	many	TGCGCCAGCAGCTTAGGGACCCGCCGTGCAGATACGCAGTATTTT	CASSLGTRRADTQYF
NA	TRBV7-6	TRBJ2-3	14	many	TGTGCCAGCAGCTTAGCTCCTAATGTAGATACGCAGTATTTT	CASSLAPNVDTQYF
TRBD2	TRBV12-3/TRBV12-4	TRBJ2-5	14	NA	TGTGCCAGCAGGCCAACTAGCGGGGGTGAGACCCAGTACTTC	CASRPTSGGETQYF
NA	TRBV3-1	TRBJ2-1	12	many	NA	CASSLFGQGAFF
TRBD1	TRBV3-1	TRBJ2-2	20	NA	TGTGCCAGCAGCCAGCTAACCGGGACAGTGGCTGGGCTAGGGACCGGGGAGCTGTTTTTT	CASSQLTGTVAGLGTGELFF
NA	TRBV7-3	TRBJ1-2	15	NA	TGTGCCAGCAGCCCCAGTATTCAGGCTAACTATGGCTACACCTTC	CASSPSIQANYGYTF
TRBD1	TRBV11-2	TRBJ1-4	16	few	TGTGCCAGCAGCTTATTTTCCGGGACAGGGGATGAAAAACTGTTTTTT	CASSLFSGTGDEKLFF
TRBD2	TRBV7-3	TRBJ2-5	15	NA	TGTGCCAGCAGCCCTGATGGACTAGCACAAGAGACCCAGTACTTC	CASSPDGLAQETQYF
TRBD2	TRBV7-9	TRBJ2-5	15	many	TGTGCCAGCGTTAGGGGGACTAGCCTCAGAGAGACCCAGTACTTC	CASVRGTSLRETQYF
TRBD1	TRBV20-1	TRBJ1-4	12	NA	TGCAGTGCTAGAAGGACAGGGGGAAAACTGTTTTTT	CSARRTGGKLFF
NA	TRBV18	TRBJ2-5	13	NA	TGTGCCAGCGCAGGGCAGGATGCCTTTGGGGAGTACTTC	CASAGQDAFGEYF
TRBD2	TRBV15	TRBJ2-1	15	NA	TGTGCCACCAGCAGAGAATCGGTAGCGGGGGCAAAGCAGTTCTTC	CATSRESVAGAKQFF
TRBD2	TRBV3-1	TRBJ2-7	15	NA	TGTGCCAGCAGCCAACCACTAGCGGGACTCGATGAGCAGTACTTC	CASSQPLAGLDEQYF
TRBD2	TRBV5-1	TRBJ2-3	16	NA	TGCGCCAGCAGCCCCCCGACTAGCGGGAGTGGAGATACGCAGTATTTT	CASSPPTSGSGDTQYF